This T cell receptor (beta chain) was found in a study of CD8 T cells in Susac syndrome. RNA amounts of roughly 0.5 to 1 ug underwent reverse transcription with random hexamers. With immunoSEQ multiplex PCR, TCR beta CDR3 was amplified across 54 Vbeta and 13 Jbeta. MiXCR, run by TCRdb on the immunoSEQ multiplex PCR reads, gives a single entry per CDR3 protein. Of roughly 120,000 distinct CDR3 sequences listed, 85% to 95% are singletons. Sequencing of TCR beta was performed on blood CD8+ and CD4+ T cells. The CD8+ and CD4+ T cells were isolated magnetically using a negative isolation approach, whereas the TEMRA cells were enriched by FACS. The germline CDR1 and CDR2 sequences are SGHVS and FQNEAQ. With 3 bases removed from V and 3 bases from J, the gap between germline ends came to 8 bases. CDR3 length: 13 amino acids.

Specimen: CD4+ T cells from PBMCs. The receptor comes from a human donor with multiple sclerosis. This chain connects TRBV7-8 to TRBJ1-1; D call uncertain. The CDR3 DNA follows: TGTGCCAGCAGCTTGCAAAGGGACACTGAAGCTTTCTTT. Translating gives CASSLQRDTEAFF.